These 19 T cell receptor beta chains came from one sample sequenced in a study of blood T cell repertoires in COVID-19. Using immunoSEQ multiplex PCR, the repertoire was profiled, and TCRdb retains in-frame clones only, with some absent. The table shows approximately 60,000 clones, with approximately 83% occurring only once. Sequencing was done on a sample of peripheral blood. Every receptor here comes from a woman of 80 years or more with acute or convalescent COVID-19.

The chain links TRBV7-2 to TRBJ2-7; possible D gene TRBD1, 6 bases. This CDR3 comprises 15 residues. Trimming took off 0 bases at V and 0 bases at J, with 9 bases between the two ends. Germline CDR1 is SGHTA and CDR2 is FQGNSA. CDR3 sequence reads: CASSLAGTYSYEQYF. The CDR3 DNA sequence: TGTGCCAGCAGCTTAGCGGGGACATACTCCTACGAGCAGTACTTC.

The chain is built from TRBV5-1 and TRBJ2-3; perhaps TRBD1 as D (6 bases). This CDR3 spans 17 amino acids. CDR1 is SGHRS and CDR2 is YFSETQ in the germline V gene. V lost 2 bases and J lost 0, with 16 bases in between. The CDR3: CASSLGSGALSTDTQYF. CDR3 sequence (DNA): TGCGCCAGCAGCTTAGGGTCAGGGGCCCTCAGCACAGATACGCAGTATTTT.

J is TRBJ2-5 and V is TRBV30; no firm D call. CDR1 and CDR2 from the germline V gene are GTSNPN and SVGIG (reference sequence). The ends were cut back, 3 bases at V and 1 base at J, with 6 bases in the middle. The CDR3 is 12 residues long. CDR3 loop: CAWSSLQETQYF. As DNA, the CDR3 is TGTGCCTGGAGCTCCCTCCAAGAGACCCAGTACTTC.

This rearrangement joins TRBV6-2 or TRBV6-3 to TRBJ2-7; 13 nucleotides align to TRBD2. This CDR3 spans 20 amino acids. Trimming took 4 bases from V and 4 from J; bases not matched to a gene: 19. Germline V gene sequence: CDR1 MNHEY, CDR2 SVGEGT. The CDR3 sequence: CASSLTTSGRPGTLKYEQYF. CDR3 coding DNA: TGTGCCAGCAGTTTAACGACTAGCGGGAGGCCGGGAACTCTAAAATACGAGCAGTACTTC.

The chain carries TRBV3-1 (or the pseudogene TRBV3-2) and TRBJ1-5, with a possible D match to TRBD1 (5 bases). The CDR3 consists of 15 residues. Germline loops: CDR1 LGHDT, CDR2 YNNKEL (reference sequence). Trimming shortened V by 0 bases and J by 5 bases, and 11 bases separated the two germline ends. CDR3 region: CASSQDRGSHQPQHF. The DNA of the CDR3 is TGTGCCAGCAGCCAAGATAGGGGTTCCCATCAGCCCCAGCATTTT.

This chain uses TRBV14 with TRBJ2-7, with 9 bases fitting TRBD2. Germline-derived CDR1 and CDR2 are SGHDN and FVKESK. The trim removed 4 bases at V and 2 bases at J, leaving 6 bases unmatched. The CDR3 covers 15 residues. The chain's CDR3 is CASSPLAGLTYEQYF. CDR3 sequence (DNA): TGTGCCAGCAGCCCCCTAGCGGGGCTCACCTACGAGCAGTACTTC.

The chain has TRBV7-2 and TRBJ1-4; 10 nucleotides agree with TRBD1. Germline values: CDR1 SGHTA, CDR2 FQGNSA. The CDR3 totals 14 residues. V gave up 5 bases and J gave up 5 bases; unmatched junction bases: 2. The CDR3 protein is CASSLDRGNEKLFF. In DNA, the CDR3 is TGTGCCAGCAGCCTGGACAGGGGGAATGAAAAACTGTTTTTT.

The V call is TRBV6-1, the J call TRBJ2-3; 7 bases align to TRBD2. CDR1 is MNHNS and CDR2 is SASEGT in the germline V gene. The CDR3 is 15 amino acids. The V and J ends lost 8 bases and 1 base, in that order; junction bases with no gene match: 9. CDR3 region: CASDITGGGTDTQYF. CDR3 bases: TGTGCCAGCGACATAACTGGGGGGGGCACAGATACGCAGTATTTT.

The chain has TRBV30 and TRBJ1-3, with TRBD1 matching 7 bases. This CDR3 contains 15 residues. Germline V lookup: CDR1 GTSNPN, CDR2 SVGIG (reference sequence). The trim removed 3 bases at V and 5 bases at J, leaving 10 bases unmatched. The CDR3 nucleotides are TGTGCCTGGAGCGCCGGGACAGCCTATCGAAACACCATATATTTT. Its translation is CAWSAGTAYRNTIYF.

The J gene is TRBJ2-3, the V gene TRBV18, with 11 nucleotides matching TRBD2. Germline V gene data show CDR1 as KGHSH and CDR2 as LQKENI. After removal of 11 bases from V and 7 bases from J, the junction contained 2 bases not matched to a gene. This CDR3 comprises 11 residues. CDR3 sequence (DNA): TGTGCCGGGACTAGCGGTAATACGCAGTATTTT. It specifies CAGTSGNTQYF.

This chain joins TRBV3-1 (or the pseudogene TRBV3-2) and TRBJ2-2; D gene ambiguous. The CDR3 extends over 15 amino acids. Germline CDR1 is LGHDT and CDR2 is YNNKEL (reference sequence). Trimming removed 6 bases at V and 0 bases at J, with 11 bases between. In DNA form, the CDR3 reads TGTGCCAGCAGTCCCCCTACAGCGAACACCGGGGAGCTGTTTTTT. It codes for CASSPPTANTGELFF.

The gene calls are TRBV4-1 and TRBJ1-1, with TRBD1 matching over 9 bases. J was trimmed by 0 bases and V by 4 bases; bases with no gene match: 6. Germline V gene sequence: CDR1 MGHRA, CDR2 YSYEKL. The CDR3 is 16 residues long. In DNA, the CDR3 is TGCGCCAGCAGCCTCGGACAGGGGAGGATGAACACTGAAGCTTTCTTT. Translating it yields CASSLGQGRMNTEAFF.

The gene calls are TRBV5-1 and TRBJ1-4; D perhaps matches TRBD1 (5 bases). Between the trimmed V and J ends, which lost 4 bases and 10 bases, there was a span of 20 bases. Germline loops: CDR1 SGHRS, CDR2 YFSETQ. This CDR3 comprises 15 residues. The CDR3, as DNA: TGCGCCAGCAGCCCCGGAGGGGACCCTAAAGGAAAACTGTTTTTT. Translated, it gives CASSPGGDPKGKLFF.

CDR3 residues: CASSGGKGEQFF. Here the CDR3 DNA reads TGTGCCAGCAGTGGGGGCAAGGGAGAGCAGTTCTTC. The rearrangement links TRBV2 to TRBJ2-1, with a weak D call TRBD1 (5 bases). Looked up from germline, CDR1 is SNHLY and CDR2 is FYNNEI. Trimming left V 4 bases short and J 10 bases short, with 11 bases between. The CDR3 runs to 12 residues.

The rearrangement uses TRBV7-8 and TRBJ2-5, with TRBD2 matching 15 bases. This CDR3 is 18 amino acids long. Germline CDR1 reads SGHVS; CDR2 reads FQNEAQ. V lost 5 bases, J lost 0 bases, and 7 bases stayed unmatched. The DNA of the CDR3 is TGTGCCAGCAGCCCCCGGACTAGCGGGGGGGCCCACCAAGAGACCCAGTACTTC. Translated, it gives CASSPRTSGGAHQETQYF.

The chain uses TRBV27 and TRBJ2-7; a weak D match, TRBD1 (6 bases). V dropped 6 bases and J dropped 1 base, with 13 bases sitting between them. The CDR3 covers 14 residues. Germline V gives CDR1 MNHEY, CDR2 SMNVEV (reference sequence). The CDR3 DNA reads TGTGCCAGCAGACAGGGTAGAGTTTCCTACGAGCAGTACTTC. This encodes CASRQGRVSYEQYF.

The chain has TRBV6-2 or TRBV6-3 and TRBJ2-7; 9 bases line up with TRBD2. The ends lost 4 bases at V and 6 bases at J; junction bases unmatched: 10. The CDR3 is 15 residues long. Germline V gene lookup returns CDR1 MNHEY and CDR2 SVGEGT. CDR3 sequence: CASSLLGVAGAEQYF. Here the CDR3 DNA reads TGTGCCAGCAGTTTACTCGGGGTAGCGGGAGCCGAGCAGTACTTC.

The CDR3, as DNA: TGTGCCAGCAGCCGGGACAGTTGGGGTGAGGAAAAACTGTTTTTT. Protein: CASSRDSWGEEKLFF. V is TRBV3-1 (or the pseudogene TRBV3-2) and J is TRBJ1-4; 7 nucleotides align to TRBD1. The CDR3 sequence is 15 residues long. With V trimmed by 4 bases and J by 8 bases, 10 bases remained unmatched. The germline gives CDR1 LGHDT, CDR2 YNNKEL (reference sequence).

The table lists this clone with many counts. The chain couples TRBV3-1 (or the pseudogene TRBV3-2) to TRBJ2-7, with a tentative D call TRBD1 (5 bases). CDR1 LGHDT and CDR2 YNNKEL come from the germline V gene (reference sequence). Trimming took off 3 bases at V and 10 bases at J, with 16 bases between the two ends. This CDR3 spans 13 amino acids. DNA for the CDR3: TGTGCCAGCAGCCAGATACAGGACCTAATCCAGTACTTC. Translated, it gives CASSQIQDLIQYF.